This paragraph reports one TCR beta chain. Its antigen is unknown. The data originate from a study of cytomegalovirus exposure and HLA in healthy donors. Across the study: Assignment to the Caucasian-associated ancestry cluster applied to 81% of the approximately 370 genotyped donors. Regarding the study as a whole: Some TCR beta chains (164 of them) were listed as cytomegalovirus-associated. Only CMV serostatus was available as immune exposure information.

Germline loops: CDR1 SGHAT, CDR2 FQNNGV. The CDR3 runs to 16 residues. V was trimmed by 5 bases and J by 6 bases, leaving 20 bases between them. Donors showed nominal health when sampled, although they likely had unrecorded immune exposures. Researchers ran the PCR with 60 Vbeta and 13 Jbeta primers. Profiled with immunoSEQ multiplex PCR; TCRdb holds only in-frame clones, not every one. The sample lists 110,000 to 150,000 clones; roughly 9.7% were seen once. The rearrangement links TRBV11-2 to TRBJ1-3, with a weak D call TRBD1 (6 bases). This receptor was identified in a man aged 50 or older in good health and CMV-seronegative. The sequenced material came from PBMCs. The CDR3 here is CASSRLGGERENTIYF. The CDR3 coding sequence is TGTGCCAGCAGCCGGCTAGGGGGGGAGAGGGAAAACACCATATATTTT. Full variable domain (outside the CDR3, taken from reference TRBV11-2 and TRBJ1-3): EAGVAQSPRYKIIEKRQSVAFWCNPISGHATLYWYQQILGQGPKLLIQFQNNGVVDDSQLPKDRFSAERLKGVDSTLKIQPAKLEDSAVYLCASSRLGGERENTIYFGEGSWLTVV.